This T cell receptor (beta chain) was profiled in a study of tumor-infiltrating lymphocytes in localized non-small cell lung cancer. Looking at the study overall: Some samples were collected after neoadjuvant chemotherapy; smokers, never-smokers and several histologies were included. Study results and caveats: Immunotypes IM1 and IM2 had similar TCR-derived T-cell fractions. Not all patients were TCR sequenced, owing to tissue quantity. Each assay used a separate piece of the same tissue.

Notes on this clone: Its antigen is undetermined.

Sequencing used immunoSEQ multiplex PCR; TCRdb keeps in-frame clones, though not all of them. The table shows 9,000 to 15,000 clones, with roughly 66% occurring only once. The CDR3 length is 14 residues. V gave up 6 bases and J gave up 5 bases, with 16 bases separating them. The germline CDR1 and CDR2 sequences are MDHEN and SYDVKM. The sequenced material came from uninvolved lung tissue not adjacent to the tumor. The chain couples TRBV28 to TRBJ2-5; D is possibly TRBD1 or TRBD2 (5 bases each). This receptor was identified in a human donor with non-small cell lung cancer. CDR3 sequence reads: CASSRPIGEETQYF. In DNA, the CDR3 is TGTGCCAGCAGCCGTCCCATAGGGGAGGAGACCCAGTACTTC.